These 22 T cell receptor beta chains originate from one sample sequenced in a study of CD8 T cells in Susac syndrome. Reverse transcription of 0.5 to 1 ug RNA was carried out with random hexamers. MiXCR, applied by TCRdb to the immunoSEQ multiplex PCR reads, yields one record per CDR3 protein. The table records approximately 180,000 distinct CDR3 sequences, nearly 97% of them present only once. Material for sequencing was CD4+ T cells from PBMCs. The source of these receptors is a human donor with multiple sclerosis.

The gene calls are TRBV20-1 and TRBJ1-2, with D perhaps TRBD1 (5 bases). The V gene's germline CDR1 is DFQATT and CDR2 SNEGSKA (reference sequence). Trimming stripped 4 bases from V and 8 bases from J, with 17 bases between. The CDR3 is made up of 13 amino acids. The DNA of the CDR3 is TGCAGTGCTAATGTCGGAGGGGCAGAGGGCTACACCTTC. Translating gives CSANVGGAEGYTF.

The chain joins TRBV6-6 to TRBJ1-4, with no clear D. The V and J ends lost 5 bases and 2 bases respectively, with 9 bases between them. CDR1 and CDR2 (germline): MNHNY, SVGAGI (reference sequence). CDR3 size: 14 residues. As DNA, the CDR3 is TGTGCCAGCAGTGATACCGGGACTAATGAAAAACTGTTTTTT. Translating gives CASSDTGTNEKLFF.

The chain uses TRBV30 and TRBJ2-2; possibly TRBD2 for D (5 bases). The CDR3 spans 14 residues. Germline CDR1 and CDR2: GTSNPN and SVGIG (reference sequence). Trimming removed 1 base at V and 6 bases at J, with 12 bases between. The CDR3 bases are TGTGCCTGGAGTGGAGACGGGATACCCGGGGAGCTGTTTTTT. Its translation is CAWSGDGIPGELFF.

The chain carries TRBV7-9 and TRBJ2-1, with a possible D match to TRBD1 (7 bases). V was clipped by 5 bases and J by 0 bases, with 17 bases between them. The CDR3 has 17 amino acids. Germline assignment: CDR1 SEHNR and CDR2 FQNEAQ (reference sequence). This CDR3 reads CASSLGGGVSSYNEQFF. The CDR3 nucleotides are TGTGCCAGCAGCCTAGGAGGGGGCGTTAGCTCCTACAATGAGCAGTTCTTC.

The genes are TRBV12-3 or TRBV12-4 and TRBJ2-2, with 9 bases aligning to TRBD1. Trimming removed 5 bases from V and 5 bases from J; junction bases left unmatched: 9. CDR3 length: 16 residues. CDR3 loop: CASSPGQGRGTGELFF. The CDR3 bases are TGTGCCAGCAGTCCTGGACAGGGGCGAGGGACCGGGGAGCTGTTTTTT.

V usage is TRBV30 and J usage is TRBJ1-1; D possibly corresponds to TRBD1 (6 bases). V lost 3 bases to trimming and J lost 2 bases, with 16 bases between them. The length of the CDR3 is 15 residues. In germline, CDR1 is GTSNPN, CDR2 SVGIG (reference sequence). CDR3: CAWRPLPDSNTEAFF. The DNA for the CDR3 is TGTGCCTGGAGGCCACTCCCGGACAGCAACACTGAAGCTTTCTTT.

J is TRBJ2-2 and V is TRBV27, with 7 bases that match TRBD2. The CDR3 extends over 15 amino acids. Looked up from germline, CDR1 is MNHEY and CDR2 is SMNVEV (reference sequence). V was clipped by 9 bases and J by 4 bases; unmatched bases: 11. The CDR3 sequence is CASSHRGVSTGELFF. The CDR3 DNA reads as TGTGCCAGTTCCCACCGGGGGGTCTCCACCGGGGAGCTGTTTTTT.

V and J are TRBV12-3 or TRBV12-4 and TRBJ2-6; D is unclear. Trimming took 6 bases from V and 2 from J, leaving 11 bases between them. This CDR3 comprises 15 residues. The CDR3 spells CASRPRPPGANVLTF. DNA for the CDR3: TGTGCCAGCAGACCCAGGCCTCCTGGGGCCAACGTCCTGACTTTC.

This clonotype showed up just once. The rearrangement joins TRBV9 to TRBJ2-5, with D perhaps matching TRBD2 (5 bases). The CDR3 loop spans 16 amino acids. V was cut by 0 bases and J by 1 base, with 13 bases left in between. Germline V gene data show CDR1 as SGDLS and CDR2 as YYNGEE. Here the CDR3 reads CASSVEGWAGQETQYF. CDR3 nucleotide sequence: TGTGCCAGCAGCGTAGAGGGTTGGGCGGGCCAAGAGACCCAGTACTTC.

V gene TRBV5-6 combines with J gene TRBJ2-1; D is uncertain. V gave up 4 bases and J gave up 2 bases, with 7 bases separating them. This CDR3 comprises 13 residues. CDR1 SGHDT and CDR2 YYEEEE come from the germline V gene. The CDR3 nucleotides read TGTGCCAGCAGCATAGGAACCTACAATGAGCAGTTCTTC. It translates to CASSIGTYNEQFF.

The chain is built from TRBV11-1 and TRBJ2-7, with 12 positions matching TRBD2. V gave up 5 bases and J gave up 0 bases; unmatched junction bases: 5. The V gene's germline CDR1 is SGHAT and CDR2 FQDESV (reference sequence). This CDR3 spans 16 amino acids. The CDR3 region is CASSATSGGLSYEQYF. The CDR3 DNA reads TGTGCCAGCAGCGCGACTAGCGGGGGCCTCTCCTACGAGCAGTACTTC.

The CDR3 loop is CAWSLQGYNYGYTF. CDR3 DNA: TGTGCCTGGAGTTTACAGGGATATAACTATGGCTACACCTTC. The rearrangement uses TRBV30 and TRBJ1-2, with D maybe TRBD1 (6 bases). The CDR3 is made up of 14 amino acids. Germline loops: CDR1 GTSNPN, CDR2 SVGIG (reference sequence). The germline V and J ends were trimmed by 2 bases and 1 base, with 11 bases remaining between them. Supplemented by reference TRBV30 and TRBJ1-2, the full variable domain reads SQTIHQWPATLVQPVGSPLSLECTVEGTSNPNLYWYRQAAGRGLQLLFYSVGIGQISSEVPQNLSASRPQDRQFILSSKKLLLSDSGFYLCAWSLQGYNYGYTFGSGTRLTVV.

This clonotype has only one observation. This rearrangement joins TRBV30 to TRBJ1-5, with 8 bases that match TRBD1. Germline CDR1 reads GTSNPN; CDR2 reads SVGIG (reference sequence). Trimming at V came to 0 bases and at J to 5 bases, leaving 9 bases not matched to a gene. The CDR3 is 16 residues long. The CDR3 DNA is TGTGCCTGGAGTGTTATGGGCCAGGGGGCCCATCAGCCCCAGCATTTT. Translated, it gives CAWSVMGQGAHQPQHF.

The V and J genes are TRBV24-1 and TRBJ2-6; 9 bases line up with TRBD1. The germline gives CDR1 KGHDR, CDR2 SFDVKD. V lost 4 bases, J lost 2 bases, and 2 bases stayed unmatched. The CDR3 covers 16 residues. CDR3 in amino acids: CATSDRDRAGANVLTF. CDR3 DNA: TGTGCCACCAGTGACCGGGACAGGGCTGGGGCCAACGTCCTGACTTTC.

The chain links TRBV2 to TRBJ2-3; TRBD2 matches 8 bases. V lost 4 bases and J lost 0; bases outside the gene matches: 3. Germline CDR1 and CDR2: SNHLY and FYNNEI. The CDR3 has 15 residues. The chain's CDR3 is CASSVSGGSTDTQYF. DNA for the CDR3: TGTGCCAGCAGTGTAAGCGGGGGTAGCACAGATACGCAGTATTTT.

The CDR3 DNA is TGTGCCAGCAGCTTAGCGTTACAGAACACCGGGGAGCTGTTTTTT. It translates to CASSLALQNTGELFF. The V gene is TRBV7-9, the J gene TRBJ2-2, with unresolved D. CDR1 and CDR2 (germline): SEHNR, FQNEAQ (reference sequence). This CDR3 is built from 15 residues. With 0 bases removed from V and 1 base from J, the gap between germline ends came to 6 bases.

The chain recombines TRBV7-6 with TRBJ1-5; D ambiguous. The CDR3 is 13 residues long. CDR1 and CDR2 from the germline V gene are SGHVS and FNYEAQ. V gave up 2 bases and J gave up 3 bases, with 5 bases separating them. The chain's CDR3 is CASSLNNNQPQHF. The CDR3 DNA follows: TGTGCCAGCAGCTTAAACAACAATCAGCCCCAGCATTTT.

This chain links TRBV20-1 with TRBJ2-1, with D perhaps matching TRBD2 (6 bases). The CDR3 is 14 residues long. Germline V gives CDR1 DFQATT, CDR2 SNEGSKA (reference sequence). V dropped 3 bases and J dropped 2 bases, with 11 bases sitting between them. CDR3 in amino acids: CSARGGSTYNEQFF. The CDR3 coding sequence is TGCAGTGCTAGGGGGGGTTCGACCTACAATGAGCAGTTCTTC.

This clonotype showed up just a few times. The CDR3 DNA is TGTGCCAGCAGCCGACTAGCGGGGGGTAATGAGCAGTTCTTC. The encoded protein is CASSRLAGGNEQFF. The chain recombines TRBV6-1 with TRBJ2-1; 13 nucleotides align to TRBD2. V shed 6 bases and J 7 bases; nucleotides not matched to a gene: 3. The germline V gene has CDR1 MNHNS and CDR2 SASEGT. This CDR3 spans 14 amino acids.

V and J are TRBV3-1 and TRBJ1-1, with D maybe TRBD1 (5 bases). The V end was cut by 3 bases, the J end by 2 bases, with 16 bases between. The CDR3 sequence is 16 residues long. Per germline, CDR1 LGHDT and CDR2 YNNKEL (reference sequence). CDR3 region: CASSQIGGRDNTEAFF. The CDR3 nucleotides read TGTGCCAGCAGCCAGATCGGGGGACGGGATAACACTGAAGCTTTCTTT.

The chain uses TRBV18 and TRBJ1-1; TRBD1 matches at 7 bases. The germline CDR1 and CDR2 sequences are KGHSH and LQKENI. V dropped 2 bases and J dropped 7; count of bases not matched to a gene: 7. The length of the CDR3 is 14 residues. Written as DNA, the CDR3 is TGTGCCAGCTCACCAGATGGGACAGCGTTTGAAGCTTTCTTT. Translation gives CASSPDGTAFEAFF.

The chain carries TRBV12-3 or TRBV12-4 and TRBJ2-7; TRBD1 might be the D (5 bases). This CDR3 contains 13 residues. Trimming took off 7 bases at V and 0 bases at J, with 10 bases between the two ends. CDR3 in amino acids: CASTRDSSYEQYF. Here the CDR3 DNA reads TGTGCCAGCACCCGAGACAGCTCCTACGAGCAGTACTTC.